A selection of T cell receptor beta chains follows, all from one sample in a study of radiation and T cells in renal cell carcinoma. TCRdb keeps only in-frame clones here, not all; method: immunoSEQ multiplex PCR. This table holds about 22,000 clones, more than 40% found once. This specimen consisted of tumor tissue, obtained from a patient whose treatment included radiotherapy and nephrectomy. These receptors originate from a woman aged 50 to 60 with renal cell carcinoma. CDR3s include the opening cysteine and the closing phenylalanine or tryptophan. D genes are given only for firm matches. The size entry is marked missing in some rows and otherwise reads once, few, many or a size class.

. . TRBJ2-7 14 TRBV6-1 TGTGCCAGCAGTGATACTAGAGGGGGCTACGAGCAGTACTTC CASSDTRGGYEQYF
. . TRBJ1-2 15 TRBV19 TGTGCCAGTACCCCGTACAGGGAACCTAACTATGGCTACACCTTC CASTPYREPNYGYTF
. . TRBJ2-5 13 TRBV6-1 TGTGCCAGCAACCGGCTGGTGCTGGAGACCCAGTACTTC CASNRLVLETQYF
. . TRBJ2-1 18 TRBV4-3 TGCGCCAGCAGCCAAGACGGGGTAACACAGGGTCCTGGGAATGAGCAGTTCTTC CASSQDGVTQGPGNEQFF
TRBD1 once TRBJ2-7 15 TRBV11-3 TGTGCCAGCAGCCCCGGACAGGGGAGCTCCTACGAGCAGTACTTC CASSPGQGSSYEQYF
TRBD1 . TRBJ1-5 16 TRBV2 TGTGCCAGCAATAACCCCGGGACAGGGATCAATCAGCCCCAGCATTTT CASNNPGTGINQPQHF
. . TRBJ1-3 16 TRBV6-5 TGTGCCAGCAGTTACTCTGGAGGGAGCTCTGGAAACACCATATATTTT CASSYSGGSSGNTIYF
. . TRBJ2-5 13 TRBV5-1 TGCGCCAGCAGCTTTGACGAACAAGAGACCCAGTACTTC CASSFDEQETQYF
. . TRBJ1-1 10 TRBV20-1 TGCAGTGCTAGTCGGGATTCAACTTTCTTT CSASRDSTFF
. . TRBJ1-1 12 TRBV9 TGTGCCAGCAGCGAATGGAACACTGAAGCTTTCTTT CASSEWNTEAFF
TRBD1 few TRBJ2-2 12 TRBV7-9 TGTGCCAGCAGCTTCAAGGACAGGTCGTTGTTTTTT CASSFKDRSLFF
. . TRBJ2-7 15 TRBV7-2 TGTGCCAGCAGCCCGGGGACTTTCTACTCCTACGAGCAGTACTTC CASSPGTFYSYEQYF
. . TRBJ1-3 13 TRBV29-1 TGCAGCGTTGAAATCGGGGTTAGAAACACCATATATTTT CSVEIGVRNTIYF